The 9 T cell receptor beta chains reported below all come from one sample, sequenced in a study of T cell repertoires in cytomegalovirus infection. TCRdb processed the reads anew with MiXCR; each CDR3 protein has one entry. The sample shows 450,000 to 600,000 distinct CDR3 sequences, 10% to 12% of them seen only once. The sample was PBMCs. The receptors here all came from a human donor in good health (CMV status not recorded). Some clones in this sample may be carry-over from other donors' samples.

This clonotype was counted ten times or more. This sequence joins TRBV10-3 and TRBJ1-2, with a possible D match to TRBD1 (5 bases). V lost 4 bases to trimming and J lost 4 bases, with 13 bases between them. Germline CDR1 and CDR2: ENHRY and SYGVKD. The CDR3 extends over 14 amino acids. CDR3 loop: CAISGDLRRYGYTF. CDR3 bases: TGTGCCATCAGTGGGGACCTTCGGCGCTATGGCTACACCTTC.

This sequence joins TRBV18 and TRBJ2-2; D ambiguous. The germline CDR1 and CDR2 sequences are KGHSH and LQKENI. The CDR3 has 13 residues. Trimming stripped 3 bases from V and 4 bases from J, with 6 bases between. CDR3 nucleotides: TGTGCCAGCTCACCGAGCTCCACCGGGGAGCTGTTTTTT. Its protein product is CASSPSSTGELFF.

This clonotype has only a few counts. CDR3: CSARSPGRVGQPQHF. The CDR3 DNA sequence: TGCAGTGCTAGATCCCCAGGGAGGGTGGGACAGCCCCAGCATTTT. This rearrangement joins TRBV20-1 to TRBJ1-5; D is perhaps TRBD1 (5 bases). The CDR3 is 15 residues long. Trimming left V 2 bases short and J 7 bases short, with 18 bases between. Germline-derived CDR1 and CDR2 are DFQATT and SNEGSKA (reference sequence).

This clonotype was seen only a few times. This sequence joins TRBV6-4 and TRBJ2-3, with D uncertain. The CDR3 totals 15 residues. The ends were cut back, 6 bases at V and 2 bases at J, with 15 bases in the middle. In germline, CDR1 is MRHNA, CDR2 SNTAGT. This CDR3 reads CASSLLLRHTDTQYF. The CDR3 region has the DNA TGTGCCAGCAGCCTCCTACTTCGCCACACAGATACGCAGTATTTT.

This clonotype occurred many times. This chain connects TRBV5-1 to TRBJ2-5; 9 nucleotides agree with TRBD1. V dropped 3 bases and J dropped 5; count of bases not matched to a gene: 8. Germline loops: CDR1 SGHRS, CDR2 YFSETQ. The CDR3 runs 15 residues. The DNA of the CDR3 is TGCGCCAGCAGCTCCGGACAGGGGTCAGGGGAGACCCAGTACTTC. Its protein product is CASSSGQGSGETQYF.

The sample holds a few counts of this clonotype. The rearrangement uses TRBV28 and TRBJ2-7; 7 bases are a match to TRBD2. CDR1 is MDHEN, CDR2 SYDVKM, per germline. CDR3 length equals 14 residues. J gave up 5 bases and V 6 bases, and 10 bases lay outside the gene matches. CDR3 DNA sequence: TGTGCCAGCAGACCGGAGGGAGGGTCCAACGAGCAGTACTTC. Translation: CASRPEGGSNEQYF.

This clonotype has a count of ten or more. The chain joins TRBV24-1 to TRBJ2-3, with D uncertain. The CDR3 runs to 14 residues. Trimming shortened V by 1 base and J by 1 base, and 5 bases separated the two germline ends. Germline V gene sequence: CDR1 KGHDR, CDR2 SFDVKD. This CDR3 reads CATSDFGGTDTQYF. The CDR3 DNA follows: TGTGCCACCAGTGATTTCGGTGGCACAGATACGCAGTATTTT.

This clonotype came up many times. This chain joins TRBV7-3 and TRBJ2-2; weak D call: TRBD2 (5 bases). This CDR3 contains 16 residues. V lost 5 bases and J lost 6, with 19 bases in between. Germline lookup yields CDR1 SGHTA and CDR2 FQGTGA. In DNA form, the CDR3 reads TGTGCCAGCAGCCCCCTTGGGAGAACCTCACCCGGGGAGCTGTTTTTT. This gives the protein CASSPLGRTSPGELFF.

This chain links TRBV18 with TRBJ2-1; 9 bases map to TRBD2. V trimming: 3 bases; J trimming: 2 bases; junction bases outside the gene matches: 5. The CDR3 is made up of 16 amino acids. Germline CDR1 is KGHSH and CDR2 is LQKENI. The chain's CDR3 is CASSPSGGTPYNEQFF. The DNA of the CDR3 is TGTGCCAGCTCACCGAGCGGGGGGACCCCCTACAATGAGCAGTTCTTC. Together with reference TRBV18 and TRBJ2-1, the CDR3 gives the full variable domain: NAGVMQNPRHLVRRRGQEARLRCSPMKGHSHVYWYRQLPEEGLKFMVYLQKENIIDESGMPKERFSAEFPKEGPSILRIQQVVRGDSAAYFCASSPSGGTPYNEQFFGPGTRLTVL.